A single sample is the source of the 23 T cell receptor beta chains below, sequenced in a study of blood T cells in healthy people across ages. Combining a sample-barcoded 5' primer with a J-beta primer mix, a second PCR ran for about 7 to 12 cycles. TCRdb re-derived calls from the 5' RACE reads in MiXCR, one entry per CDR3 protein. The table shows about 650,000 distinct CDR3 sequences, with under 65% occurring only once. The sequenced sample consisted of blood. The receptor set was obtained from a woman older than 75 in good health.

CDR3 DNA: TGCAGCGTGACTACAGGGACCGGGGCCAACGTCCTGACTTTC. Protein: CSVTTGTGANVLTF. The V and J genes are TRBV29-1 and TRBJ2-6; tentative D call: TRBD1 (6 bases). The germline V and J ends were trimmed by 6 bases and 4 bases, with 13 bases remaining between them. The CDR3 loop spans 14 amino acids. The germline gives CDR1 SQVTM, CDR2 ANQGSEA. Supplemented by reference TRBV29-1 and TRBJ2-6, the full variable domain reads SAVISQKPSRDICQRGTSLTIQCQVDSQVTMMFWYRQQPGQSLTLIATANQGSEATYESGFVIDKFPISRPNLTFSTLTVSNMSPEDSSIYLCSVTTGTGANVLTFGAGSRLTVL.

The rearrangement links TRBV30 to TRBJ1-1; D is unresolved. The CDR3 runs 15 residues. V was pared by 3 bases and J by 0 bases, with 14 bases between. Germline values: CDR1 GTSNPN, CDR2 SVGIG (reference sequence). The CDR3 loop is CAWSRRIVVNTEAFF. In DNA, the CDR3 is TGTGCCTGGAGCAGGAGAATCGTGGTGAACACTGAAGCTTTCTTT.

The V call is TRBV2, the J call TRBJ2-1; 10 nucleotides align to TRBD1. Germline V gives CDR1 SNHLY, CDR2 FYNNEI. V lost 9 bases, J lost 6 bases, and 8 bases stayed unmatched. This CDR3 has 14 amino acids. DNA for the CDR3: TGTGCCAGTATTCCGGGACAGGGGATCAATGAGCAGTTCTTC. Its translation is CASIPGQGINEQFF.

This chain links TRBV29-1 with TRBJ2-6; TRBD1 aligns across 9 bases. V shed 6 bases and J 2 bases; nucleotides not matched to a gene: 5. The CDR3 contains 15 residues. Germline CDR1 SQVTM, CDR2 ANQGSEA. The CDR3 DNA follows: TGCAGCGTCATGGACAGGGGAACTGGGGCCAACGTCCTGACTTTC. It specifies CSVMDRGTGANVLTF. Using reference TRBV29-1 and TRBJ2-6 for the parts outside the CDR3, the full variable domain is SAVISQKPSRDICQRGTSLTIQCQVDSQVTMMFWYRQQPGQSLTLIATANQGSEATYESGFVIDKFPISRPNLTFSTLTVSNMSPEDSSIYLCSVMDRGTGANVLTFGAGSRLTVL.

Written as DNA, the CDR3 is TGCAGTGCCAGGGGGCCGCTCGGGGGGGAGCTGTTTTTT. Its protein product is CSARGPLGGELFF. This chain links TRBV20-1 with TRBJ2-2, with 8 bases matching TRBD1. With 6 bases clipped from V and 8 bases from J, the junction kept 8 bases outside the gene matches. The CDR3 is 13 amino acids. Looked up from germline, CDR1 is DFQATT and CDR2 is SNEGSKA (reference sequence).

In its sample, this clonotype was seen many times. This chain links TRBV5-1 with TRBJ2-3; possible D gene TRBD2, 6 bases. CDR1 SGHRS and CDR2 YFSETQ come from the germline V gene. V lost 0 bases and J 5 bases, leaving 10 bases between the germline ends. The CDR3 loop spans 14 amino acids. The CDR3 reads CASSLVGGGDTQYF. Written as DNA, the CDR3 is TGCGCCAGCAGCTTGGTTGGGGGAGGAGATACGCAGTATTTT.

The chain employs TRBV12-3 or TRBV12-4 and TRBJ1-2; D not resolved. The V end was cut by 5 bases, the J end by 1 base, with 8 bases between. CDR3 length equals 13 residues. The CDR3 sequence: CASSPAVNYGYTF. CDR3 sequence (DNA): TGTGCCAGCAGTCCTGCAGTTAACTATGGCTACACCTTC.

Regarding this clonotype: This may arise from a read error, as a much more abundant clone is one base away. The chain is built from TRBV12-3 or TRBV12-4 and TRBJ2-1; possible D gene TRBD2, 6 bases. The CDR3 is 14 amino acids. The V end was cut by 3 bases, the J end by 12 bases, with 18 bases between. CDR3 amino acids: CASSLGTEFGGQFF. The CDR3 DNA follows: TGTGCCAGCAGTTTGGGGACTGAGTTTGGTGGGCAGTTCTTC.

This clonotype showed up many times. The chain recombines TRBV20-1 with TRBJ2-5; D is perhaps TRBD2 (5 bases). The CDR3 has 12 amino acids. Germline V CDR1 and CDR2: DFQATT, SNEGSKA (reference sequence). V lost 4 bases and J 0 bases, leaving 6 bases between the germline ends. The CDR3 loop is CSAKDYQETQYF. CDR3 sequence (DNA): TGCAGTGCTAAGGACTACCAAGAGACCCAGTACTTC.

The J gene is TRBJ2-3, the V gene TRBV27; TRBD1 is a possible D gene (6 bases). V shed 3 bases and J shed 6 bases, with 16 bases lying between them. The CDR3 is 15 residues long. CDR1 is MNHEY and CDR2 is SMNVEV in the germline V gene (reference sequence). The CDR3: CASSLWGPGSDTQYF. The CDR3 DNA sequence: TGTGCCAGCAGTTTGTGGGGGCCCGGATCCGATACGCAGTATTTT.

The J gene is TRBJ2-3, the V gene TRBV7-2; D uncertain. V gave up 3 bases and J gave up 5 bases, with 6 bases separating them. This CDR3 spans 12 amino acids. CDR1 is SGHTA and CDR2 is FQGNSA in the germline V gene. CDR3 nucleotides: TGTGCCAGCAGCTTTATAGAAGATACGCAGTATTTT. Translating it yields CASSFIEDTQYF.

The chain employs TRBV2 and TRBJ2-1, with 7 bases that match TRBD2. This CDR3 spans 17 amino acids. Germline CDR1 reads SNHLY; CDR2 reads FYNNEI. Trimming at V came to 4 bases and at J to 0 bases, leaving 9 bases not matched to a gene. The CDR3 region is CASSGRLAVSSYNEQFF. CDR3 nucleotides: TGTGCCAGCAGTGGGAGGCTAGCGGTGAGCTCCTACAATGAGCAGTTCTTC.

This clonotype was observed at least ten times. The DNA of the CDR3 is TGTGCCAGCAGCTTTTCTGGGACTATTCTGAATGAGCAGTTCTTC. As protein: CASSFSGTILNEQFF. This chain links TRBV7-2 with TRBJ2-1, with TRBD2 identical over 7 bases. The V gene end was trimmed by 3 bases and the J gene end by 7 bases; junction bases not matched to a gene: 9. The CDR3 has 15 amino acids. CDR1 and CDR2 (germline): SGHTA, FQGNSA.

Concerning this clonotype itself: This could be a read error, since a much larger clone is one nucleotide away. Written as DNA, the CDR3 is TGTGCCAGCAGTTGGGGAAGGTCGGCGGGTGTTGAGCAGTTCTTC. Protein sequence: CASSWGRSAGVEQFF. The rearrangement uses TRBV6-5 and TRBJ2-1; D may be TRBD2 (5 bases). V was trimmed by 4 bases and J by 9 bases, leaving 19 bases between them. Germline CDR1 reads MNHEY; CDR2 reads SVGAGI. The CDR3 is 15 residues long.

This clonotype was picked up a small number of times. The chain links TRBV2 to TRBJ2-2, with TRBD1 matching 9 bases. The germline V gene has CDR1 SNHLY and CDR2 FYNNEI. J lost 6 bases, V lost 1 base, and 12 bases had no gene match. This CDR3 has 18 residues. The CDR3 nucleotides are TGTGCCAGCAGTGAAGTCAGATACCGGGACAGGGAGTCCGGGGAGCTGTTTTTT. Translating gives CASSEVRYRDRESGELFF. Variable domain in full (rest from reference TRBV2 and TRBJ2-2): EPEVTQTPSHQVTQMGQEVILRCVPISNHLYFYWYRQILGQKVEFLVSFYNNEISEKSEIFDDQFSVERPDGSNFTLKIRSTKLEDSAMYFCASSEVRYRDRESGELFFGEGSRLTVL.

There are many counts of this clonotype. This rearrangement joins TRBV10-3 to TRBJ1-1; D perhaps matches TRBD1 (6 bases). V lost 4 bases, J lost 2 bases, and 20 bases lay in between. CDR3 length: 17 amino acids. Germline lookup yields CDR1 ENHRY and CDR2 SYGVKD. Written as DNA, the CDR3 is TGTGCCATCAGTGGAGGGGGGATAGGCGACCTTAACACTGAAGCTTTCTTT. Encoded protein: CAISGGGIGDLNTEAFF.

The CDR3 is CASSYSGRTFRGEQYF. CDR3 in DNA: TGTGCCAGCAGTTATTCTGGCAGGACGTTCCGCGGCGAGCAGTACTTC. J is TRBJ2-7 and V is TRBV6-5; D is undetermined. Germline-derived CDR1 and CDR2 are MNHEY and SVGAGI. The CDR3 consists of 16 residues. V was pared by 3 bases and J by 6 bases, with 21 bases between.

Points on this clonotype: A much larger clone lies a single base off, so this may be a read error. This CDR3 is CASSSVSSGANVLTF. For the CDR3, the DNA is TGTGCCAGCAGTTCGGTCAGCTCTGGGGCCAACGTCCTGACTTTC. J is TRBJ2-6 and V is TRBV28; D gene unclear. V lost 4 bases to trimming and J lost 0 bases, with 7 bases between them. The length of the CDR3 is 15 residues. Germline V CDR1 and CDR2: MDHEN, SYDVKM.

On this clonotype itself: One end of the junction does not line up with germline, which may come from a read error. The V call is TRBV5-1, the J call TRBJ2-7; D uncertain. The CDR3 has 11 amino acids. Germline lookup yields CDR1 SGHRS and CDR2 YFSETQ. The CDR3 coding sequence is TGCGCCAACAGCTCCTCATACGAGCAGTACTTC. The encoded protein is CANSSSYEQYF.

The V and J genes are TRBV9 and TRBJ1-1; unclear D gene. The CDR3 is made up of 12 amino acids. The germline V and J ends were trimmed by 5 bases and 11 bases, with 16 bases remaining between them. The germline V gene has CDR1 SGDLS and CDR2 YYNGEE. The CDR3 DNA is TGTGCCAGCAGTAAAGACGGGCTGGGGGCTTTCTTT. This encodes CASSKDGLGAFF.

This chain connects TRBV3-1 to TRBJ2-1; D unresolved. The CDR3 totals 15 residues. CDR1 and CDR2 (germline): LGHDT, YNNKEL (reference sequence). V was cut by 0 bases and J by 4 bases, with 10 bases left in between. CDR3 coding DNA: TGTGCCAGCAGCCAAGAAGGTCTGCCTTACAATGAGCAGTTCTTC. This gives the protein CASSQEGLPYNEQFF.

Concerning this clonotype itself: Just one base apart from a much larger clone, this may be a read error. The chain has TRBV20-1 and TRBJ2-7; 12 bases are shared with TRBD2. The CDR3 consists of 15 residues. From germline, CDR1 is DFQATT and CDR2 SNEGSKA (reference sequence). V lost 7 bases, J lost 0 bases, and 7 bases stayed unmatched. In nucleotides, the CDR3 is TGCAGTGACACTAGCGGGAGGATAACCTCCTACGAGCAGTACTTC. It translates to CSDTSGRITSYEQYF.

Points on this clonotype: A much larger clone differs from this one at a single base, so this may be a read error. This chain connects TRBV20-1 to TRBJ2-1; TRBD2 aligns across 14 bases. From germline, CDR1 is DFQATT and CDR2 SNEGSKA (reference sequence). After removal of 4 bases from V and 8 bases from J, the junction contained 7 bases not matched to a gene. CDR3 length: 15 amino acids. Here the CDR3 DNA reads TGCAGTGCTACCGAGACTAGCGGGAGGGTCCATGAGCAGTTCTTC. Its protein is CSATETSGRVHEQFF.